These 18 T cell receptor beta chains were all obtained from the same sample, sequenced in a study of T cell repertoires in cytomegalovirus infection. TCRdb called the reads again in MiXCR, with one record for every CDR3 protein. Altogether under 150,000 distinct CDR3 sequences are present, roughly 9% being singletons, with the ten largest covering over 9.5%. The sequenced sample was PBMCs. These receptors all come from a human donor in good health (CMV status not recorded). Some clones in this sample may be carry-over from other donors' samples.

At least ten counts were recorded for this clonotype. This rearrangement joins TRBV4-1 to TRBJ2-3; no firm D call. Trimming pared 0 bases from V and 4 bases from J, leaving 5 bases between. This CDR3 spans 13 amino acids. Per germline, CDR1 MGHRA and CDR2 YSYEKL. CDR3 coding DNA: TGCGCCAGCAGCCAAGATCTCCCAGATACGCAGTATTTT. Translation: CASSQDLPDTQYF.

This clonotype was seen more than once but under ten times. V and J are TRBV3-1 and TRBJ1-2; D is ambiguous. V was clipped by 3 bases and J by 5 bases, with 10 bases between them. Germline-derived CDR1 and CDR2 are LGHDT and YNNKEL (reference sequence). The CDR3 runs to 13 residues. CDR3: CASSQTTSYGYTF. As DNA, the CDR3 is TGTGCCAGCAGCCAGACAACCTCTTATGGCTACACCTTC. Supplemented by reference TRBV3-1 and TRBJ1-2, the full variable domain reads DTAVSQTPKYLVTQMGNDKSIKCEQNLGHDTMYWYKQDSKKFLKIMFSYNNKELIINETVPNRFSPKSPDKAHLNLHINSLELGDSAVYFCASSQTTSYGYTFGSGTRLTVV.

This clonotype was seen many times. The chain couples TRBV12-3 or TRBV12-4 to TRBJ1-1; maybe TRBD1 (5 bases). The CDR3 loop spans 14 amino acids. Trimming took 6 bases from V and 0 from J, leaving 11 bases between them. This chain's CDR3 is CASRGDSMNTEAFF. The CDR3 DNA is TGTGCCAGCAGGGGCGACAGCATGAACACTGAAGCTTTCTTT.

Note on this clonotype: This could be a read error, since a much larger clone is one nucleotide away. The chain employs TRBV12-3 or TRBV12-4 and TRBJ2-2, with D possibly being TRBD2 (5 bases). Trimming stripped 7 bases from V and 5 bases from J, with 8 bases between. This CDR3 spans 12 amino acids. In DNA form, the CDR3 reads TGTGCCAGCACGGGGAAAACCGGGGAGCTGTTTTTT. Residues: CASTGKTGELFF.

This clonotype was observed a handful of times. The V call is TRBV28, the J call TRBJ2-5, with 9 bases identical to TRBD1. The CDR3 has 16 residues. V was pared by 3 bases and J by 2 bases, with 7 bases of the junction left unmatched. Germline V gene lookup returns CDR1 MDHEN and CDR2 SYDVKM. CDR3 sequence reads: CASSFMDRGKQETQYF. The CDR3 DNA reads as TGTGCCAGCAGTTTTATGGACAGGGGAAAACAAGAGACCCAGTACTTC.

The chain couples TRBV11-3 to TRBJ1-1, with 9 positions matching TRBD1. Germline V gene lookup returns CDR1 SGHNT and CDR2 YENEEA. V shed 5 bases and J 1 base; nucleotides not matched to a gene: 5. This CDR3 region has 15 residues. The chain's CDR3 is CASSQRTGENTEAFF. The DNA of the CDR3 is TGTGCCAGCAGCCAACGGACAGGGGAGAACACTGAAGCTTTCTTT.

This clonotype has ten or more counts. The genes are TRBV2 and TRBJ1-5; unclear D gene. Looked up from germline, CDR1 is SNHLY and CDR2 is FYNNEI. This CDR3 has 14 residues. The V and J ends lost 4 bases and 4 bases respectively, with 11 bases between them. The CDR3 loop reads CASSVGQRNQPQHF. The CDR3 coding sequence is TGTGCCAGCAGTGTTGGTCAGCGTAATCAGCCCCAGCATTTT.

The CDR3 DNA is TGTGCCAGCAATAGGGGCCACGAGCAGTACTTC. This sequence encodes CASNRGHEQYF. The rearrangement uses TRBV6-5 and TRBJ2-7; D may be TRBD1 (5 bases). Trimming removed 7 bases from V and 5 bases from J, with 9 bases in between. Germline V lookup: CDR1 MNHEY, CDR2 SVGAGI. This CDR3 has 11 amino acids.

This clonotype was counted between two and nine times. The CDR3 DNA follows: TGCAGTGCTAGAGATTGGCGGGGACCGAACCAAGAGACCCAGTACTTC. Its protein is CSARDWRGPNQETQYF. The chain has TRBV20-1 and TRBJ2-5, with a tentative D call TRBD2 (6 bases). V was trimmed by 0 bases and J by 0 bases, leaving 14 bases between them. Germline V gives CDR1 DFQATT, CDR2 SNEGSKA (reference sequence). The CDR3 runs 16 residues.

This clonotype has at least ten counts. The chain combines TRBV7-9 with TRBJ1-3, with D possibly TRBD1 on 6 matching bases. The V and J ends lost 4 bases and 3 bases respectively, with 16 bases between them. In germline, CDR1 is SEHNR, CDR2 FQNEAQ (reference sequence). The CDR3 length is 16 residues. Here the CDR3 DNA reads TGTGCCAGCAGCTCCTCGGGCGGACAGCGTGGAAACACCATATATTTT. Encoded protein: CASSSSGGQRGNTIYF.

In its sample, this clonotype was seen many times. This CDR3 is CASTRGGVRTEAFF. DNA for the CDR3: TGTGCCAGCACAAGGGGCGGGGTACGGACTGAAGCTTTCTTT. This sequence joins TRBV7-2 and TRBJ1-1; possible D gene TRBD1, 5 bases. CDR1 SGHTA and CDR2 FQGNSA come from the germline V gene. V lost 7 bases, J lost 5 bases, and 17 bases lay in between. The CDR3 is 14 residues long.

This clonotype was seen many times. The chain carries TRBV5-4 and TRBJ2-5; a possible D gene is TRBD1 (5 bases). CDR1 is SGHNT, CDR2 YYREEE, per germline (reference sequence). Trimming removed 4 bases at V and 3 bases at J, with 13 bases between. The CDR3 runs 14 residues. The CDR3 sequence: CASSEGATEETQYF. The DNA of the CDR3 is TGTGCCAGCAGCGAAGGCGCGACAGAAGAGACCCAGTACTTC.

This clonotype appeared many times. J is TRBJ2-3 and V is TRBV20-1, with a weak D call TRBD2 (5 bases). Germline V lookup: CDR1 DFQATT, CDR2 SNEGSKA (reference sequence). The V end was cut by 6 bases, the J end by 6 bases, with 19 bases between. This CDR3 is built from 14 residues. CDR3 bases: TGCAGTGCGCCTATCAGCGGTGGCTCGGATACGCAGTATTTT. It encodes CSAPISGGSDTQYF.

This chain joins TRBV14 and TRBJ1-1; D is uncertain. CDR3 length: 11 amino acids. Trimming removed 1 base from V and 7 bases from J, with 4 bases in between. Germline CDR1 and CDR2: SGHDN and FVKESK. The CDR3 loop is CASSQASEAFF. Written as DNA, the CDR3 is TGTGCCAGCAGCCAAGCAAGTGAAGCTTTCTTT.

This clonotype showed up many times. V gene TRBV10-3 combines with J gene TRBJ1-2, with unresolved D. Germline lookup yields CDR1 ENHRY and CDR2 SYGVKD. CDR3 length: 14 amino acids. V lost 5 bases and J 1 base, leaving 11 bases between the germline ends. As DNA, the CDR3 is TGTGCCATCAGTCCGGGCGGGGATAACTATGGCTACACCTTC. It translates to CAISPGGDNYGYTF.

The sample holds one count of this clonotype. The J gene is TRBJ1-1, the V gene TRBV27; the D is unclear. Germline V gene data show CDR1 as MNHEY and CDR2 as SMNVEV (reference sequence). The V end lost 8 bases, the J end lost 2 bases, and 12 bases lay between the germline ends. The CDR3 is 13 amino acids. The CDR3 sequence: CASGLMDNTEAFF. In nucleotides, the CDR3 is TGTGCCAGCGGACTAATGGATAACACTGAAGCTTTCTTT.

In this sample, this clonotype turned up many times. This sequence joins TRBV7-2 and TRBJ2-5, with D possibly being TRBD2 (6 bases). Germline loops: CDR1 SGHTA, CDR2 FQGNSA. V lost 6 bases, J lost 2 bases, and 16 bases lay in between. The CDR3 covers 15 residues. The CDR3 DNA sequence: TGTGCCAGCAGGCACACGGCGGGACGACAAGAGACCCAGTACTTC. This translates into CASRHTAGRQETQYF.

The chain uses TRBV5-6 and TRBJ1-6; D perhaps matches TRBD1 (6 bases). This CDR3 has 14 residues. Germline values: CDR1 SGHDT, CDR2 YYEEEE. V lost 1 base and J 9 bases, leaving 11 bases between the germline ends. In nucleotides, the CDR3 is TGTGCCAGCAGCTTGTGGGGGCTACTTTCACCCCTCCACTTT. This gives the protein CASSLWGLLSPLHF.